Sequencing of this TCR beta chain was carried out in a study of blood T cell repertoires in COVID-19. Study-level background: The cDNA or gDNA used as material had been derived from T cells, B-cell-depleted T cells, or PBMCs.

As processed by the authors: Scientists estimated how many nucleated cells there were by amplifying reference gene primers. Profiled with immunoSEQ multiplex PCR; TCRdb holds only in-frame clones, not every one. The V and J calls and the clone size are those of that table, but D and trimming were determined from the DNA. This repertoire shows about 100,000 clones, 85% to 90% found once; its top ten account for roughly 5%. The CDR3 length is 16 residues. The V end was cut by 5 bases, the J end by 6 bases, with 19 bases between. Germline V gives CDR1 LNHDA, CDR2 SQIVND (reference sequence). Sequenced sample: peripheral blood. The clonotype was recovered from a human donor in a cohort sampled during active COVID-19. The rearrangement links TRBV19 to TRBJ2-2; D might be TRBD1 (7 bases). The DNA of the CDR3 is TGTGCCAGTAGTTTCGACTCGACAGGGAGGTCCGGGGAGCTGTTTTTT. Translating it yields CASSFDSTGRSGELFF.